This TCR beta chain was observed in a study of cytomegalovirus exposure and HLA in healthy donors. The PCR contained 60 Vbeta and 13 Jbeta primers. Only in-frame clones appear in the TCRdb table, and some are missing; sequencing was by immunoSEQ multiplex PCR. The sample has about 150,000 clones, around 84% seen once. The CDR3 spans 15 residues. Trimming stripped 4 bases from V and 0 bases from J, with 14 bases between. The germline V gene encodes CDR1 SGHNT and CDR2 YYREEE (reference sequence). This clonotype was obtained from a middle-aged woman in good health and CMV-seropositive. Sequences were obtained from PBMCs. The rearrangement uses TRBV5-4 and TRBJ2-7, with D tentatively TRBD1 (6 bases). CDR3 sequence: CASSLAQGSSYEQYF. DNA for the CDR3: TGTGCCAGCAGCCTGGCCCAGGGGAGCTCCTACGAGCAGTACTTC.